The 32 T cell receptor beta chains reported below all come from one sample, sequenced in a study of blood T cell repertoires in COVID-19. The method was immunoSEQ multiplex PCR; TCRdb's version includes in-frame clones alone and lacks a portion of them. The table has approximately 220,000 clones, approximately 80% seen once. Sequencing was carried out using peripheral blood. These receptors came from a woman aged 55 to 70 who had recovered from COVID-19.

This chain connects TRBV29-1 to TRBJ1-1, with TRBD1 matching 8 bases. The CDR3 is 13 residues long. Looked up from germline, CDR1 is SQVTM and CDR2 is ANQGSEA. The J segment lost 4 bases and the V segment lost 7 bases, leaving 8 bases of the junction unmatched. The CDR3: CSGIHRGSTEAFF. CDR3 bases: TGCAGCGGTATCCACAGGGGGAGCACTGAAGCTTTCTTT. Variable domain in full (rest from reference TRBV29-1 and TRBJ1-1): SAVISQKPSRDICQRGTSLTIQCQVDSQVTMMFWYRQQPGQSLTLIATANQGSEATYESGFVIDKFPISRPNLTFSTLTVSNMSPEDSSIYLCSGIHRGSTEAFFGQGTRLTVV.

CDR3 sequence (DNA): TGTGCCAGCAGTTACGGGGCTTCGCAGCCCCAGCATTTT. Translating it yields CASSYGASQPQHF. The chain combines TRBV6-5 with TRBJ1-5; possible D gene TRBD1, 5 bases. This CDR3 comprises 13 residues. V was trimmed by 2 bases and J by 7 bases, leaving 9 bases between them. From germline, CDR1 is MNHEY and CDR2 SVGAGI.

The chain joins TRBV2 to TRBJ2-7; no reliable D call. Germline CDR1 reads SNHLY; CDR2 reads FYNNEI. The V gene lost 6 bases and the J gene lost 5 bases, with 5 bases spanning the gap. This CDR3 is built from 10 residues. This chain's CDR3 is CASRNNEQYF. The CDR3 DNA sequence: TGTGCCAGCAGAAATAACGAGCAGTACTTC.

The rearrangement uses TRBV5-1 and TRBJ1-6; D not certain. Trimming took off 0 bases at V and 9 bases at J, with 13 bases between the two ends. This CDR3 spans 15 amino acids. The germline CDR1 and CDR2 sequences are SGHRS and YFSETQ. The CDR3 DNA is TGCGCCAGCAGCTTGGCTCCAGGTTTAGGTTCACCCCTCCACTTT. Amino acids: CASSLAPGLGSPLHF. The variable domain in full, completed from reference TRBV5-1 and TRBJ1-6, reads KAGVTQTPRYLIKTRGQQVTLSCSPISGHRSVSWYQQTPGQGLQFLFEYFSETQRNKGNFPGRFSGRQFSNSRSEMNVSTLELGDSALYLCASSLAPGLGSPLHFGNGTRLTVT.

The V gene is TRBV27, the J gene TRBJ1-6; the D is unclear. The CDR3 spans 12 residues. Germline V gene lookup returns CDR1 MNHEY and CDR2 SMNVEV (reference sequence). Trimming cost V 5 bases and J 14 bases, with 13 bases left between them. CDR3 sequence: CASSKTPAALHF. CDR3 DNA: TGTGCCAGCAGTAAGACACCGGCCGCCCTCCACTTT.

The chain links TRBV18 to TRBJ2-2, with D hard to call. The CDR3 extends over 14 amino acids. With 4 bases removed from V and 4 bases from J, the gap between germline ends came to 10 bases. The germline gives CDR1 KGHSH, CDR2 LQKENI. The CDR3 region is CASSLIGSTGELFF. CDR3 coding DNA: TGTGCCAGCTCACTCATCGGGTCCACCGGGGAGCTGTTTTTT.

This clone was seen a few times. V usage is TRBV16 and J usage is TRBJ2-1; D might be TRBD1 (6 bases). Germline V CDR1 and CDR2: KGHSY, FQNENV. This CDR3 contains 14 residues. Trimming took off 0 bases at V and 7 bases at J, with 10 bases between the two ends. This chain's CDR3 is CASSQSSTGNEQFF. For the CDR3, the DNA is TGTGCCAGCAGCCAATCGAGTACAGGGAATGAGCAGTTCTTC.

The table lists this clone with a few counts. This chain uses TRBV7-9 with TRBJ1-1; possible D gene TRBD1, 6 bases. Germline CDR1 is SEHNR and CDR2 is FQNEAQ (reference sequence). This CDR3 is built from 13 residues. Trimming left V 6 bases short and J 8 bases short, with 16 bases between. Written as DNA, the CDR3 is TGTGCCAGCAGGCCCTCCGGGACACCAGAAGCTTTCTTT. As protein: CASRPSGTPEAFF.

The chain is built from TRBV25-1 and TRBJ1-2; weak D call: TRBD1 (6 bases). The CDR3 covers 11 residues. V lost 6 bases, J lost 7 bases, and 9 bases lay in between. CDR1 is MGHDK, CDR2 SYGVNS, per germline. Written as DNA, the CDR3 is TGTGCCAGCAGACAGGGACGTGGCTACACCTTC. Residues: CASRQGRGYTF.

This chain joins TRBV19 and TRBJ1-5; TRBD1 is a possible D gene (6 bases). Trimming took off 5 bases at V and 3 bases at J, with 14 bases between the two ends. CDR1 and CDR2 from the germline V gene are LNHDA and SQIVND (reference sequence). This CDR3 region has 15 residues. The DNA for the CDR3 is TGTGCCAGTAGTGGTCAGGGGTTCGACAATCAGCCCCAGCATTTT. It yields the protein CASSGQGFDNQPQHF.

This clone is a singleton in its sample. The chain joins TRBV7-9 to TRBJ2-1; D perhaps matches TRBD2 (5 bases). Germline CDR1 SEHNR, CDR2 FQNEAQ (reference sequence). The CDR3 consists of 13 residues. Trimming removed 1 base at V and 7 bases at J, with 8 bases between. DNA for the CDR3: TGTGCCAGCAGCTTAGTCCCGGGGAATGAGCAGTTCTTC. Translated, it gives CASSLVPGNEQFF.

J is TRBJ1-2 and V is TRBV5-6; possibly TRBD1 for D (5 bases). Looked up from germline, CDR1 is SGHDT and CDR2 is YYEEEE. The CDR3 is made up of 13 amino acids. The germline V and J ends were trimmed by 4 bases and 7 bases, with 14 bases remaining between them. The CDR3 is CASSGAGTVGYTF. The CDR3 DNA follows: TGTGCCAGCAGCGGGGCGGGGACTGTTGGCTACACCTTC.

The chain is built from TRBV12-3 or TRBV12-4 and TRBJ1-5; D not certain. CDR3 length equals 13 residues. Deletions cut 3 bases from V and 7 bases from J, with 10 bases between. The CDR3 coding sequence is TGTGCCAGCAGTTTTGAACGGCGGCAGCCCCAGCATTTT. This translates into CASSFERRQPQHF.

The chain has TRBV7-6 and TRBJ2-5; TRBD1 agrees at 9 bases. The ends lost 4 bases at V and 5 bases at J; junction bases unmatched: 8. Per germline, CDR1 SGHVS and CDR2 FNYEAQ. The CDR3 extends over 15 amino acids. CDR3 in DNA: TGTGCCAGCAGCTCGACAGGGGGTGCGGGTGAGACCCAGTACTTC. Its protein is CASSSTGGAGETQYF. Variable domain in full (rest from reference TRBV7-6 and TRBJ2-5): GAGVSQSPRYKVTKRGQDVALRCDPISGHVSLYWYRQALGQGPEFLTYFNYEAQQDKSGLPNDRFSAERPEGSISTLTIQRTEQRDSAMYRCASSSTGGAGETQYFGPGTRLLVL.

This clone was counted once. The chain recombines TRBV7-6 with TRBJ2-5, with a tentative D call TRBD2 (5 bases). This CDR3 has 16 amino acids. The V end was cut by 6 bases, the J end by 1 base, with 18 bases between. The germline gives CDR1 SGHVS, CDR2 FNYEAQ. This CDR3 reads CASRPLVGEFQETQYF. The CDR3 DNA follows: TGTGCCAGCAGGCCCTTGGTCGGGGAATTCCAAGAGACCCAGTACTTC.

The J gene is TRBJ1-1, the V gene TRBV19, with D possibly being TRBD1 (6 bases). This CDR3 region has 13 residues. V was clipped by 5 bases and J by 4 bases, with 11 bases between them. Germline V gene data show CDR1 as LNHDA and CDR2 as SQIVND (reference sequence). The CDR3 spells CASSPQGFTEAFF. For the CDR3, the DNA is TGTGCCAGTAGTCCACAGGGTTTCACTGAAGCTTTCTTT.

This chain links TRBV3-1 (or the pseudogene TRBV3-2) with TRBJ2-1, with D perhaps TRBD2 (5 bases). Trimming removed 1 base at V and 8 bases at J, with 18 bases between. Germline V gene sequence: CDR1 LGHDT, CDR2 YNNKEL (reference sequence). The CDR3 length is 16 residues. As DNA, the CDR3 is TGTGCCAGCAGCCAAGGCCCATTTTCGCGGGCGGATGAGCAGTTCTTC. Its protein is CASSQGPFSRADEQFF.

The chain carries TRBV7-2 and TRBJ2-7; D is ambiguous. The CDR3 spans 14 residues. Trimming stripped 4 bases from V and 4 bases from J, with 14 bases between. Germline loops: CDR1 SGHTA, CDR2 FQGNSA. CDR3 bases: TGTGCCAGCAGCTCGCCCAGGTGGGCGTACGAGCAGTACTTC. Translating it yields CASSSPRWAYEQYF.

In its sample, this clone ranks as medium-sized. The chain employs TRBV7-2 and TRBJ2-3, with TRBD2 matching 13 bases. The CDR3 is 16 amino acids. CDR1 SGHTA and CDR2 FQGNSA come from the germline V gene. The V gene end was trimmed by 4 bases and the J gene end by 0 bases; junction bases not matched to a gene: 1. CDR3 loop: CASSSGLAGSTDTQYF. For the CDR3, the DNA is TGTGCCAGCAGCTCGGGACTAGCGGGGAGCACAGATACGCAGTATTTT.

The chain is built from TRBV6-5 and TRBJ2-1; weak D call: TRBD2 (6 bases). Trimming took off 6 bases at V and 10 bases at J, with 22 bases between the two ends. The CDR3 runs 15 residues. Germline CDR1 is MNHEY and CDR2 is SVGAGI. The DNA of the CDR3 is TGTGCCAGCAGCCAACAATGGAGGGACCCCACAGAGCAGTTCTTC. It is translated as CASSQQWRDPTEQFF.

The CDR3 loop reads CASSYPVIGEPYEQYF. CDR3 nucleotides: TGTGCCAGCAGTTACCCTGTAATAGGGGAACCCTACGAGCAGTACTTC. V is TRBV6-7 and J is TRBJ2-7, with a possible D match to TRBD1 (5 bases). TRBV6-7 qualifies as an ORF whose function is uncertain. The CDR3 sequence is 16 residues long. Deletions cut 2 bases from V and 2 bases from J, with 16 bases between.

The chain is built from TRBV19 and TRBJ2-3, with no clear D. This CDR3 contains 15 residues. Germline CDR1 and CDR2: LNHDA and SQIVND (reference sequence). Between the trimmed V and J ends, which lost 1 base and 5 bases, there was a span of 13 bases. CDR3 coding DNA: TGTGCCAGTAGTATAGGGCCTAGACGACGAGATACGCAGTATTTT. Its protein is CASSIGPRRRDTQYF.

For the CDR3, the DNA is TGTGCCAGCAGCTTAGTTAGTCCGCTGTCTGGGGCCAACGTCCTGACTTTC. Translated: CASSLVSPLSGANVLTF. The chain recombines TRBV11-2 with TRBJ2-6; D remains unclear. Trimming pared 1 base from V and 1 base from J, leaving 11 bases between. Germline V lookup: CDR1 SGHAT, CDR2 FQNNGV. The CDR3 sequence is 17 residues long.

V is TRBV7-2 and J is TRBJ2-3, with D tentatively TRBD2 (6 bases). Germline lookup yields CDR1 SGHTA and CDR2 FQGNSA. Trimming pared 2 bases from V and 4 bases from J, leaving 10 bases between. CDR3 size: 14 residues. The CDR3 DNA is TGTGCCAGCAGCTTACTCCGGGAGTCAGATACGCAGTATTTT. This encodes CASSLLRESDTQYF.

This sequence joins TRBV6-1 and TRBJ1-6, with 8 bases aligning to TRBD1. Losses at the gene ends were 2 bases for V and 9 bases for J; bases not matched to a gene: 9. The CDR3 extends over 16 amino acids. Germline-derived CDR1 and CDR2 are MNHNS and SASEGT. The CDR3 loop reads CASSELYRGTGSPLHF. CDR3 coding DNA: TGTGCCAGCAGTGAACTTTACAGGGGGACCGGTTCACCCCTCCACTTT.

This clone has a single count. CDR3 sequence (DNA): TGTGCCAGCAGCCCCCTCCGGGACAGGGATTCGGAAGGCTACACCTTC. Translating gives CASSPLRDRDSEGYTF. V is TRBV3-1 (or the pseudogene TRBV3-2) and J is TRBJ1-2, with 9 bases identical to TRBD1. CDR3 length: 16 residues. CDR1 and CDR2 (germline): LGHDT, YNNKEL (reference sequence). The ends lost 4 bases at V and 8 bases at J; junction bases unmatched: 14.

This sequence joins TRBV18 and TRBJ1-2; D might be TRBD1 (6 bases). The CDR3 is made up of 15 amino acids. Germline assignment: CDR1 KGHSH and CDR2 LQKENI. The V and J ends lost 0 bases and 4 bases respectively, with 12 bases between them. CDR3 nucleotides: TGTGCCAGCTCACCACCGGAAAGGGGGATCTATGGCTACACCTTC. Residues: CASSPPERGIYGYTF.

The chain joins TRBV5-1 to TRBJ2-3; TRBD1 aligns across 8 bases. The CDR3 has 15 residues. From germline, CDR1 is SGHRS and CDR2 YFSETQ. The V segment lost 0 bases and the J segment 2 bases; nucleotides outside the gene matches: 2. In DNA, the CDR3 is TGCGCCAGCAGCTTGGGGACAGGGCTCACAGATACGCAGTATTTT. As protein: CASSLGTGLTDTQYF.

The chain has TRBV3-1 (or the pseudogene TRBV3-2) and TRBJ2-1; 9 nucleotides agree with TRBD2. This CDR3 region has 15 residues. Germline lookup yields CDR1 LGHDT and CDR2 YNNKEL (reference sequence). Trimming cost V 2 bases and J 8 bases; bases outside gene matches: 7. The CDR3 nucleotides are TGTGCCAGCAGCCAACTTGGCGGGGGGGCAGATGAGCAGTTCTTC. As protein: CASSQLGGGADEQFF.

The chain has TRBV3-1 (or the pseudogene TRBV3-2) and TRBJ2-2, with TRBD2 matching 7 bases. With V trimmed by 5 bases and J by 4 bases, 7 bases remained unmatched. This CDR3 contains 15 residues. Germline V CDR1 and CDR2: LGHDT, YNNKEL (reference sequence). This CDR3 is CASSFRAGTTGELFF. In nucleotides, the CDR3 is TGTGCCAGCAGCTTCAGAGCGGGGACCACCGGGGAGCTGTTTTTT.

This clone was recorded a few times. The rearrangement uses TRBV4-1 and TRBJ1-3; TRBD1 matches 7 bases. Trimming took 3 bases from V and 4 from J; bases not matched to a gene: 9. The germline V gene encodes CDR1 MGHRA and CDR2 YSYEKL. The CDR3 has 16 residues. The CDR3 protein is CASSHLSQGSGNTIYF. Here the CDR3 DNA reads TGCGCCAGCAGCCACCTATCACAGGGGTCCGGAAACACCATATATTTT.

This chain joins TRBV10-3 and TRBJ2-7; 10 bases are shared with TRBD2. Unmatched junction bases numbered 3, after V lost 4 bases and J lost 0 bases. The CDR3 has 15 amino acids. Germline V CDR1 and CDR2: ENHRY, SYGVKD. The CDR3 DNA is TGTGCCATCAGTGGAGTAGCGGGGGGCTCCTACGAGCAGTACTTC. Its translation is CAISGVAGGSYEQYF.